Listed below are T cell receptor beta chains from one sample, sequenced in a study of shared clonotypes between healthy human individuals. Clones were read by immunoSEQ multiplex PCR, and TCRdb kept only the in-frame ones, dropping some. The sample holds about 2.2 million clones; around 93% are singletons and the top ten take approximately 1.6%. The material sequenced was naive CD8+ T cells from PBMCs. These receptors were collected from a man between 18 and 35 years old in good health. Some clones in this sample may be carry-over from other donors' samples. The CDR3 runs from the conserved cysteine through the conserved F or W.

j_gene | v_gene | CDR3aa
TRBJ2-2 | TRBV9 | CASSVDRAPGELFF
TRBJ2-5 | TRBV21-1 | CASSKEAGLQETQYF
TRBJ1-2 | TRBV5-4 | CASSSSEGQMGYTF
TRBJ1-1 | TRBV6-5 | CASSYWLTSEAFF
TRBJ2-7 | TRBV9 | CASSGGARGEQYF
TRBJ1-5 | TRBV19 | CASSMLRQDYNQPQHF
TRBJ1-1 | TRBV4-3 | CASSQDLEGSDTEAFF
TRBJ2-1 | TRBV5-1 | CASSLSLAGYNEQFF
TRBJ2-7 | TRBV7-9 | CASSLVDSGAYEQYF
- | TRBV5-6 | CASSSRGAGEQYF
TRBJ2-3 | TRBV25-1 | CASSEFRAADTQYF
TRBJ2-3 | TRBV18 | CASSPYRTSTGTDTQYF
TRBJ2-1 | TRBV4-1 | CASSQDRVSGPYNEQFF
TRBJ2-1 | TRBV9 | CASSPSGIDHNEQFF
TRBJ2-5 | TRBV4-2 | CASSHSTGGMYQETQYF
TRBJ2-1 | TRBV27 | CAGGGTSGKQFF
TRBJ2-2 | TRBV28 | CASRQTGNTGELFF
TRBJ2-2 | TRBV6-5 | CASSYSASNTGELFF
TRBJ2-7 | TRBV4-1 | CASSQVSQRENYEQYF
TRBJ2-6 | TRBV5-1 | CASSSGTDTGANVLTF
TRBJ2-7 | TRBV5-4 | CASSLGVRAPYEQYF
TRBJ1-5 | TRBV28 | CASNNRIRSSVRIQPQHF
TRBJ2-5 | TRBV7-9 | CASSFILETQYF
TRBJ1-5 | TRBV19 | CASPLAGQNLNQPQHF
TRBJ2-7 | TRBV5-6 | CASSFRTSYEQYF
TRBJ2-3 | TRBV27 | CASSSSIDELTDTQYF
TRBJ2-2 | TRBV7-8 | CASSLAGASTGELFF
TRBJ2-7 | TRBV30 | CAWSVISGSLYEQYF
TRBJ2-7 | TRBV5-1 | CASSLFKGERTYEQYF
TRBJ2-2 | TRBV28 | CASRLAGDTGELFF
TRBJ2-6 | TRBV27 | CASSYVGASGANVLTF
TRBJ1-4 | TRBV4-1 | CASSQGTGGNEKLFF
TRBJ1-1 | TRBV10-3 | CAISQGILDTEAFF